This T cell receptor (beta chain) was retrieved from a study of blood T cells in healthy people across ages. Study in general: About one barcoded beta molecule per two T cells came from capture by template switching.

Donors were healthy Caucasian individuals from Russia aged about 6 to 100. Study outcomes and limitations: CMV status of donors was not determined, possibly confounding expanded clonotype changes.

The CDR3 covers 13 residues. Trimming shortened V by 7 bases and J by 2 bases, and 9 bases separated the two germline ends. Remarks on this clonotype: Its antigen remains unidentified.

Through a sample-barcoded 5' primer and a J-beta primer mix, a second PCR was run for roughly 7 to 12 cycles. MiXCR was run by TCRdb on the 5' RACE reads, yielding one entry per CDR3 protein. There are 700,000 to 950,000 distinct CDR3 sequences in the sample; more than 45% occur only once, and approximately 23% lies in the top ten. This TCR was recovered from a man aged 30 to 39 in good health. V gene TRBV12-3 or TRBV12-4 combines with J gene TRBJ1-5; D not resolved. The sample taken for sequencing was blood. The CDR3 nucleotides read TGTGCCAGCAAAGGTGGCGGCAATCAGCCCCAGCATTTT. Its translation is CASKGGGNQPQHF.